One TCR beta chain is described in this entry. The antigen remains undetermined. This record comes from a study of human CD8 memory T cell subsets. Overall study results and limits: High diversity, at similar levels, marked stem-like memory and precursor exhausted T cells but not effector memory cells. Only a minimal degree of mutual overlap characterized stem-like memory and precursor exhausted T cell repertoires.

Per the germline V gene, CDR1 is MGHRA and CDR2 is YSYEKL. This CDR3 contains 14 residues. The authors made TCR beta libraries using UMI-labeled 5' RACE. TCRdb re-called the 5' RACE reads and catalogs CDR3 proteins one per entry, DNA excluded. In all, the sample yields roughly 18,000 distinct CDR3 sequences. This chain links TRBV4-1 with TRBJ1-1; TCRdb picks TRBD1, but there is no DNA to check that call. Specimen: CD8+ T cells from PBMCs. The clonotype comes from a human donor in good health. This CDR3 reads CASSQEGGNTEAFF.